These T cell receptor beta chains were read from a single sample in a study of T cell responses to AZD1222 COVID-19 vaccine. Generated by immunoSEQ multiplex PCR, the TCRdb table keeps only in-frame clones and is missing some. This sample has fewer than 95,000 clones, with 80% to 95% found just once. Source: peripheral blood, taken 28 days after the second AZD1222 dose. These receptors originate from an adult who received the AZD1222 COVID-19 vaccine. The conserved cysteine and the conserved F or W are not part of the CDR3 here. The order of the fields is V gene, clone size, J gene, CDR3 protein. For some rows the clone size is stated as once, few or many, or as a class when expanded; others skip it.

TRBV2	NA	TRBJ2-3	ASSFTGGIDTQY
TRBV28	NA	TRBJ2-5	ASGLPAGVHETQY
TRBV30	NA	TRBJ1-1	AWSARINTEAF
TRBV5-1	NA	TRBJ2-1	ASSLQGALYNEQF
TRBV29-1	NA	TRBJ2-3	SVERSGTDTQY
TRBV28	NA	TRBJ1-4	ASSSAPESKKLF
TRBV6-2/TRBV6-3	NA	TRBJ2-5	ASSFSWETQY
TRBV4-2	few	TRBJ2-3	ASSFGTSGSSDTQY
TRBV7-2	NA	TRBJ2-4	ASSGRLAKNIQY
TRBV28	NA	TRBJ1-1	ASSLAPNSGTEAF
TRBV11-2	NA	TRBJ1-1	ASSPRTRMNTEAF
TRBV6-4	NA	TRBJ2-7	ASRIRTSGRQCYEQY
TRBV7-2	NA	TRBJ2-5	ASSFRQRLGETQY
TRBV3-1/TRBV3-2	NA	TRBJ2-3	ASSQDSGGGTDTQY
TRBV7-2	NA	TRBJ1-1	ASSTPGGGTEAF
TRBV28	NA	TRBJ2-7	ASKAGQGFSYEQY
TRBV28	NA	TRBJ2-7	ASSLGPGTGSYEQY
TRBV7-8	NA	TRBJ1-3	ASSLGNTIY
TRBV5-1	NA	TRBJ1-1	ASTKIPGGAQAEAF
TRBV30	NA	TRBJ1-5	ACSQGQGGNQPQH
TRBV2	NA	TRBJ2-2	ASRVRGGTPAGELF
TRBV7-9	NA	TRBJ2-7	ASGPGSGSDEQY
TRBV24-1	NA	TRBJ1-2	ATSDMRGHGYT
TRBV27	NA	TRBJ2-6	ASSFTGANVLT
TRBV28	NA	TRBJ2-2	ASRPAGTNTGELF
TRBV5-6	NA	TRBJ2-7	ASSRTGGLSSYEQY
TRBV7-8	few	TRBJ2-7	ASSLVWTGGNEQY
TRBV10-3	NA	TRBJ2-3	AISDQTSGSLGATDTQY
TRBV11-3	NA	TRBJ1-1	ASSLGGNTEAF
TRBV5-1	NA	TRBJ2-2	ASSLAGTGGAGTGELF
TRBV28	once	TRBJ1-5	ASRPPGGWEPQH
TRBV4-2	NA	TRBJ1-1	ASSQDRVETEAF
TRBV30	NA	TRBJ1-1	AWTQENTEAF
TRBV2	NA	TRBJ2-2	ASSGDRGPGELF
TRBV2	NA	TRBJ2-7	ASSVRRTGEEYEQY
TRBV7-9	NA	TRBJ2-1	ASSAKFPSYNEQF
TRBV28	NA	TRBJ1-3	ASSLRPGRTTGNTIY
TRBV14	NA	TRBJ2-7	ASSHRGRGEQY
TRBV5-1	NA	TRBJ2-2	ASSYSIEGPNTGELF
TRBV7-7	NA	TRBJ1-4	ASSPGRGPREKLF
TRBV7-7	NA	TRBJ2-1	ASSLAGGGNEQF
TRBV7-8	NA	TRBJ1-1	ASSLDLVTEAF
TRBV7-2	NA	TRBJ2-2	ASSLEALRNTGELF
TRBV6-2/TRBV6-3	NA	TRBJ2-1	ASSRTSGRGHEQF
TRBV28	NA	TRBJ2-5	ASSHRDQETQY
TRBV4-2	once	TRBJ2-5	ASSHGLANQETQY
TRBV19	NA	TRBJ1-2	ASREAGGRYGYT
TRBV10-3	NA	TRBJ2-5	AISEGGSAKETQY
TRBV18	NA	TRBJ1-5	ASSPVETGDQPQH